Shown below are 25 T cell receptor beta chains from a single sample sequenced in a study of Ad26.COV2.S vaccination and SARS-CoV-2 variants. Using immunoSEQ multiplex PCR, the repertoire was profiled, and TCRdb retains in-frame clones only, with some absent. The sample yields roughly 510,000 clones, around 88% seen once. Treatment noted: roughly 20 received Ad26.COV2.S at low or high dose, single or two shots; a few received placebo; per-sample allocation not given. Each sample was drawn 63 days after the first injection (of vaccine or placebo). The source was peripheral blood, collected in a trial of Ad26.COV2.S vaccine versus placebo. These receptors were collected from a person aged 18 to 59 who received the Ad26.COV2.S COVID-19 vaccine or a placebo.

This sequence joins TRBV19 and TRBJ2-1, with 8 positions matching TRBD1. Germline loops: CDR1 LNHDA, CDR2 SQIVND (reference sequence). V was clipped by 7 bases and J by 11 bases; unmatched bases: 10. The CDR3 length is 13 residues. CDR3: CASTPGDRLKQFF. The DNA for the CDR3 is TGTGCCAGTACCCCGGGGGACAGGCTTAAGCAGTTCTTC.

The V call is TRBV24-1, the J call TRBJ2-1, with 14 bases fitting TRBD2. Trimming removed 3 bases from V and 7 bases from J; junction bases left unmatched: 16. The CDR3 length is 20 residues. The germline V gene encodes CDR1 KGHDR and CDR2 SFDVKD. The DNA for the CDR3 is TGTGCCACCAGTGATATTTGGGGGACTAGCGGGAGTTGGGGCACAAATGAGCAGTTCTTC. It is translated as CATSDIWGTSGSWGTNEQFF.

The V and J genes are TRBV5-1 and TRBJ1-3; 8 nucleotides line up with TRBD1. The CDR3 totals 15 residues. Trimming at V came to 4 bases and at J to 0 bases, leaving 3 bases not matched to a gene. Germline assignment: CDR1 SGHRS and CDR2 YFSETQ. The CDR3 region is CASSQDRVSGNTIYF. DNA of the CDR3: TGCGCCAGCAGCCAGGACAGGGTCTCTGGAAACACCATATATTTT.

The CDR3 spells CASSESGWGSGANVLTF. The CDR3 DNA reads TGTGCCAGCAGTGAGTCGGGCTGGGGCTCTGGGGCCAACGTCCTGACTTTC. This chain uses TRBV6-1 with TRBJ2-6; D remains unclear. The CDR3 consists of 17 residues. Trimming pared 3 bases from V and 0 bases from J, leaving 12 bases between. Germline V lookup: CDR1 MNHNS, CDR2 SASEGT.

The chain has TRBV5-1 and TRBJ2-3; 14 bases line up with TRBD2. Per germline, CDR1 SGHRS and CDR2 YFSETQ. Unmatched junction bases numbered 3, after V lost 0 bases and J lost 6 bases. The CDR3 extends over 16 amino acids. Here the CDR3 DNA reads TGCGCCAGCAGCTTGGGACTAGCGGGAGGGCTGGATACGCAGTATTTT. Protein: CASSLGLAGGLDTQYF.

This chain uses TRBV3-1 (or the pseudogene TRBV3-2) with TRBJ2-7; tentatively, D is TRBD1 or TRBD2 (5 bases each). The V end was cut by 5 bases, the J end by 3 bases, with 14 bases between. This CDR3 region has 14 residues. Germline loops: CDR1 LGHDT, CDR2 YNNKEL (reference sequence). The CDR3 DNA reads TGTGCCAGCAGCAGGCCGGGACGGATCTACGAGCAGTACTTC. It specifies CASSRPGRIYEQYF.

Comment on this clone: The sample contains more than one DNA sequence encoding this CDR3. The chain links TRBV6-5 to TRBJ1-5, with D uncertain. CDR1 is MNHEY and CDR2 is SVGAGI in the germline V gene. The CDR3 contains 13 residues. V lost 0 bases to trimming and J lost 4 bases, with 4 bases between them. CDR3 sequence reads: CASSYSRNQPQHF. The CDR3 DNA is TGTGCCAGCAGTTACTCTAGGAATCAGCCCCAGCATTTT.

This clone was recorded a few times. The chain combines TRBV19 with TRBJ2-7; D is unresolved. Looked up from germline, CDR1 is LNHDA and CDR2 is SQIVND (reference sequence). Trimming took 3 bases from V and 0 from J, leaving 9 bases between them. This CDR3 is built from 14 residues. CDR3 DNA sequence: TGTGCCAGTAGTATGTGGAAAAACTCCTACGAGCAGTACTTC. As protein: CASSMWKNSYEQYF.

The V and J genes are TRBV5-1 and TRBJ2-5, with D possibly TRBD1 on 5 matching bases. V was pared by 2 bases and J by 2 bases, with 7 bases between. The CDR3 length is 13 residues. Looked up from germline, CDR1 is SGHRS and CDR2 is YFSETQ. The CDR3 region is CASSFRQQETQYF. CDR3 bases: TGCGCCAGCAGCTTCCGACAGCAAGAGACCCAGTACTTC.

This clone is a singleton in its sample. The chain uses TRBV4-2 and TRBJ1-6; no definite D call. Trimming stripped 0 bases from V and 9 bases from J, with 9 bases between. The CDR3 is 14 residues long. Germline assignment: CDR1 LGHNA and CDR2 YNFKEQ. The CDR3 region is CASSQEGSASPLHF. In nucleotides, the CDR3 is TGTGCCAGCAGCCAAGAAGGGTCGGCTTCACCCCTCCACTTT.

This rearrangement joins TRBV27 to TRBJ2-5; 10 positions match TRBD2. The V gene end was trimmed by 6 bases and the J gene end by 7 bases; junction bases not matched to a gene: 14. The V gene's germline CDR1 is MNHEY and CDR2 SMNVEV (reference sequence). The CDR3 contains 16 residues. CDR3 bases: TGTGCCAGCAGCAAGCAGCGGGAGGGTGTGTCTGTGACCCAGTACTTC. Its translation: CASSKQREGVSVTQYF.

The chain uses TRBV27 and TRBJ1-3; D is perhaps TRBD1 (6 bases). This CDR3 region has 14 residues. Trimming left V 8 bases short and J 6 bases short, with 17 bases between. Germline CDR1 is MNHEY and CDR2 is SMNVEV (reference sequence). The DNA for the CDR3 is TGTGCCAGCCGTGGACAGACCCACGCAAACACCATATATTTT. Encoded protein: CASRGQTHANTIYF.

The count of this clone is one. The rearrangement uses TRBV6-6 and TRBJ1-3; 10 nucleotides line up with TRBD1. The germline CDR1 and CDR2 sequences are MNHNY and SVGAGI (reference sequence). Trimming took 5 bases from V and 0 from J; bases not matched to a gene: 4. There are 16 residues in the CDR3. In DNA form, the CDR3 reads TGTGCCAGCAGTCGACGGACAGGGGGCTCTGGAAACACCATATATTTT. Encoded protein: CASSRRTGGSGNTIYF.

The chain recombines TRBV11-2 with TRBJ2-1, with D perhaps given as TRBD1 or TRBD2 (7 bases each). The CDR3 sequence is 13 residues long. Between the trimmed V and J ends, which lost 8 bases and 5 bases, there was a span of 13 bases. Germline assignment: CDR1 SGHAT and CDR2 FQNNGV. The CDR3 spells CASGRGPNNEQFF. DNA for the CDR3: TGTGCCAGCGGGAGGGGGCCTAACAATGAGCAGTTCTTC.

This clone was counted only a few times. The chain employs TRBV19 and TRBJ1-5, with 8 nucleotides matching TRBD1. The CDR3 is made up of 13 amino acids. CDR1 and CDR2 (germline): LNHDA, SQIVND (reference sequence). V gave up 5 bases and J gave up 7 bases; unmatched junction bases: 4. CDR3 DNA sequence: TGTGCCAGTAGTCAGGGGGCAGAACAGCCCCAGCATTTT. This sequence encodes CASSQGAEQPQHF.

The chain links TRBV6-5 to TRBJ2-7, with unresolved D. Trimming pared 2 bases from V and 4 bases from J, leaving 15 bases between. The CDR3 sequence is 15 residues long. Germline CDR1 and CDR2: MNHEY and SVGAGI. CDR3: CASSYVGGYGYEQYF. As DNA, the CDR3 is TGTGCCAGCAGTTACGTCGGCGGTTACGGTTACGAGCAGTACTTC.

The sample holds one count of this clone. The rearrangement joins TRBV28 to TRBJ2-1, with 13 nucleotides matching TRBD2. The CDR3 sequence is 16 residues long. V shed 6 bases and J 7 bases; nucleotides not matched to a gene: 9. The germline CDR1 and CDR2 sequences are MDHEN and SYDVKM. CDR3 DNA sequence: TGTGCCAGCAGCCCTGGACTAGCGGGAGTCCGGAATGAGCAGTTCTTC. Translated: CASSPGLAGVRNEQFF.

The V call is TRBV7-2, the J call TRBJ2-7, with 8 nucleotides matching TRBD2. Per germline, CDR1 SGHTA and CDR2 FQGNSA. With V trimmed by 5 bases and J by 3 bases, 15 bases remained unmatched. The CDR3 length is 17 residues. The CDR3 DNA sequence: TGTGCCAGCAGCGCCTCGACCGCCGGGACTAGTAGCTACGAGCAGTACTTC. Its translation is CASSASTAGTSSYEQYF.

The chain links TRBV24-1 to TRBJ1-5, with 7 nucleotides matching TRBD1. The CDR3 totals 17 residues. The V gene end was trimmed by 9 bases and the J gene end by 0 bases; junction bases not matched to a gene: 13. The germline V gene encodes CDR1 KGHDR and CDR2 SFDVKD. The CDR3 protein is CATPVRGPPYSNQPQHF. The CDR3 DNA is TGTGCCACCCCCGTTAGGGGGCCACCTTATAGCAATCAGCCCCAGCATTTT.

The chain is built from TRBV5-5 and TRBJ1-2; 8 nucleotides match TRBD1. This CDR3 is built from 14 residues. The germline gives CDR1 SGHKS, CDR2 YYEKEE (reference sequence). With V trimmed by 2 bases and J by 5 bases, 5 bases remained unmatched. The CDR3 is CASSFLDRDYGYTF. The CDR3 DNA reads as TGTGCCAGCAGCTTCCTGGACAGGGATTATGGCTACACCTTC.

The genes are TRBV4-2 and TRBJ1-5; 12 nucleotides match TRBD1. CDR1 and CDR2 from the germline V gene are LGHNA and YNFKEQ. The CDR3 length is 18 residues. The J segment lost 2 bases and the V segment lost 5 bases, leaving 10 bases of the junction unmatched. The CDR3 spells CASSRTGTGGRGNQPQHF. The CDR3 DNA reads TGTGCCAGCAGCAGAACCGGGACAGGGGGCCGAGGCAATCAGCCCCAGCATTTT.

J is TRBJ2-2 and V is TRBV7-2; D assignment may be TRBD1 or TRBD2 (5 bases each). V lost 4 bases to trimming and J lost 6 bases, with 9 bases between them. In germline, CDR1 is SGHTA, CDR2 FQGNSA. The CDR3 extends over 13 amino acids. CDR3 sequence: CASSSQGPGELFF. The CDR3 DNA is TGTGCCAGCAGCTCCCAGGGACCCGGGGAGCTGTTTTTT.

The genes are TRBV29-1 and TRBJ2-7, with D possibly called TRBD1 or TRBD2 (5 bases each). Trimming removed 6 bases from V and 4 bases from J, with 13 bases in between. Germline CDR1 reads SQVTM; CDR2 reads ANQGSEA. The CDR3 spans 12 residues. The CDR3 DNA sequence: TGCAGCGTGAGACCAGGGAGATACGAGCAGTACTTC. It specifies CSVRPGRYEQYF.

The V gene is TRBV4-1, the J gene TRBJ2-7; 12 nucleotides agree with TRBD2. Germline values: CDR1 MGHRA, CDR2 YSYEKL. V was clipped by 0 bases and J by 7 bases; unmatched bases: 7. The CDR3 has 16 residues. The CDR3 DNA reads as TGCGCCAGCAGCCAAGAGTCGGGACTAGCGGGCCGTGAGCAGTACTTC. This encodes CASSQESGLAGREQYF.

The chain combines TRBV7-8 with TRBJ1-4, with D possibly TRBD1 on 5 matching bases. This CDR3 comprises 15 residues. The ends were cut back, 1 base at V and 3 bases at J, with 9 bases in the middle. Germline CDR1 and CDR2: SGHVS and FQNEAQ. CDR3 coding DNA: TGTGCCAGCAGCTTAGGGGGCGCCCCTAATGAAAAACTGTTTTTT. Protein: CASSLGGAPNEKLFF. Combining the CDR3 with reference TRBV7-8 and TRBJ1-4 gives the whole variable domain GAGVSQSPRYKVAKRGQDVALRCDPISGHVSLFWYQQALGQGPEFLTYFQNEAQLDKSGLPSDRFFAERPEGSVSTLKIQRTQQEDSAVYLCASSLGGAPNEKLFFGSGTQLSVL.